These 20 T cell receptor beta chains originate from one sample sequenced in a study of control samples from healthy donors and cancer patients (dated by TCRdb to about 2020). Libraries came from the immunoSEQ multiplex PCR assay. In TCRdb, the immuneACCESS table is reduced to in-frame sequences with V and J assigned. These tables do not hold every clone; where another copy was compared, an unresolved V gene accounts for under half, and the others remain unexplained. This sample lists approximately 110,000 clones; about four fifths were detected once. The ten largest clones represent less than 15% of the sample. Sequencing was carried out using blood. These receptors were obtained from a woman aged 45-65 years in good health.

The rearrangement joins TRBV7-9 to TRBJ1-5; TRBD1 is a possible D gene (6 bases). The CDR3 has 14 residues. Germline values: CDR1 SEHNR, CDR2 FQNEAQ (reference sequence). The germline V and J ends were trimmed by 1 base and 7 bases, with 11 bases remaining between them. The CDR3 sequence: CASSLDVGAQPQHF. DNA for the CDR3: TGTGCCAGCAGCTTAGACGTGGGGGCCCAGCCCCAGCATTTT.

This chain connects TRBV27 to TRBJ1-5; a possible D gene is TRBD1 (5 bases). The germline gives CDR1 MNHEY, CDR2 SMNVEV (reference sequence). The ends were cut back, 7 bases at V and 7 bases at J, with 17 bases in the middle. The CDR3 runs 14 residues. In nucleotides, the CDR3 is TGTGCCAGCAAAGCCTCCACGGGGGTACAGCCCCAGCATTTT. It specifies CASKASTGVQPQHF.

The chain joins TRBV25-1 to TRBJ1-1; 12 nucleotides match TRBD1. With 4 bases clipped from V and 6 bases from J, the junction kept 12 bases outside the gene matches. Germline CDR1 and CDR2: MGHDK and SYGVNS. The CDR3 sequence is 17 residues long. CDR3: CASSGSPGQGAYAEAFF. The CDR3, as DNA: TGTGCCAGCAGTGGGTCGCCGGGACAGGGGGCTTACGCTGAAGCTTTCTTT.

The gene calls are TRBV4-1 and TRBJ2-3, with 9 nucleotides matching TRBD2. V trimming: 0 bases; J trimming: 2 bases; junction bases outside the gene matches: 3. Germline V gene data show CDR1 as MGHRA and CDR2 as YSYEKL. The CDR3 has 16 amino acids. The CDR3 bases are TGCGCCAGCAGCCAAGAGACTAGCGGTCCCACAGATACGCAGTATTTT. This translates into CASSQETSGPTDTQYF.

This clone showed up just a few times. The rearrangement uses TRBV7-2 and TRBJ2-1, with TRBD2 as a possible D gene (6 bases). CDR1 SGHTA and CDR2 FQGNSA come from the germline V gene. Trimming pared 1 base from V and 7 bases from J, leaving 20 bases between. CDR3 size: 17 residues. The CDR3 here is CASSLVPSKLRGNEQFF. The CDR3 DNA follows: TGTGCCAGCAGCTTAGTCCCTTCGAAGCTCCGGGGGAATGAGCAGTTCTTC.

V is TRBV5-1 and J is TRBJ2-1; unclear D gene. From germline, CDR1 is SGHRS and CDR2 YFSETQ. CDR3 size: 13 residues. V lost 0 bases, J lost 6 bases, and 7 bases lay in between. CDR3 region: CASSLEGFNEQFF. DNA for the CDR3: TGCGCCAGCAGCTTGGAAGGGTTCAATGAGCAGTTCTTC.

The chain joins TRBV21-1 to TRBJ2-1; the tabulated D call, TRBD1, remains unverified against the DNA. TRBV21-1 is shown as a pseudogene. The CDR3 extends over 14 amino acids. The CDR3 bases are TGTGCCAGCAGCCCCCGACAGGGTTACAATGAGCAGTTCTTC. Encoded protein: CASSPRQGYNEQFF.

This clone was detected a few times. The chain links TRBV3-1 (or the pseudogene TRBV3-2) to TRBJ2-1, with unresolved D. This CDR3 has 15 amino acids. Per germline, CDR1 LGHDT and CDR2 YNNKEL (reference sequence). The V and J ends lost 4 bases and 8 bases respectively, with 18 bases between them. CDR3 region: CASSLNMPGSDEQFF. Here the CDR3 DNA reads TGTGCCAGCAGCCTGAACATGCCAGGTTCCGATGAGCAGTTCTTC.

The rearrangement uses TRBV30 and TRBJ2-2; D is unresolved. The CDR3 extends over 13 amino acids. V lost 2 bases, J lost 4 bases, and 8 bases lay in between. The V gene's germline CDR1 is GTSNPN and CDR2 SVGIG (reference sequence). CDR3 in DNA: TGTGCCTGGAGTACCGTATCCACCGGGGAGCTGTTTTTT. Its protein is CAWSTVSTGELFF.

The rearrangement links TRBV7-2 to TRBJ2-3, with TRBD1 matching 10 bases. The germline V gene has CDR1 SGHTA and CDR2 FQGNSA. Trimming at V came to 5 bases and at J to 8 bases, leaving 13 bases not matched to a gene. The CDR3 has 16 amino acids. CDR3 DNA: TGTGCCAGCAGCGATCCGGGACAGGGGTTTTACGCTACGCAGTATTTT. Its translation is CASSDPGQGFYATQYF.

The chain combines TRBV5-6 with TRBJ2-7, with TRBD2 matching 9 bases. V shed 4 bases, J shed 5 bases, and the junction held 13 bases outside the gene matches. There are 16 residues in the CDR3. CDR1 is SGHDT, CDR2 YYEEEE, per germline. The CDR3 coding sequence is TGTGCCAGCAGCCCGCCCGGGAGCGGGAGGTACCACGAGCAGTACTTC. Translating gives CASSPPGSGRYHEQYF.

This clone was detected only once. The genes are TRBV7-8 and TRBJ2-2; D not resolved. The CDR3 extends over 15 amino acids. Between the trimmed V and J ends, which lost 1 base and 1 base, there was a span of 7 bases. Germline V gives CDR1 SGHVS, CDR2 FQNEAQ. CDR3 nucleotide sequence: TGTGCCAGCAGCTTAGTTGGTGGGAACACCGGGGAGCTGTTTTTT. Its translation is CASSLVGGNTGELFF.

The sample holds a few counts of this clone. The chain has TRBV7-9 and TRBJ1-1; 7 bases fit TRBD1. Germline trimming cut 5 bases from V and 2 bases from J; bases unmatched to any gene: 5. This CDR3 has 14 amino acids. Germline loops: CDR1 SEHNR, CDR2 FQNEAQ (reference sequence). In nucleotides, the CDR3 is TGTGCCAGCAGCCTCCGGACAGGCAACACTGAAGCTTTCTTT. It translates to CASSLRTGNTEAFF.

As regards this clone: The same CDR3 is also encoded by other DNA sequences in this sample. The J gene is TRBJ1-2, the V gene TRBV4-3, with unresolved D. Trimming took 0 bases from V and 4 from J, leaving 12 bases between them. Germline CDR1 LGHNA, CDR2 YSLEER. The CDR3 is 15 residues long. CDR3 in amino acids: CASSQEASAFYGYTF. CDR3 sequence (DNA): TGCGCCAGCAGCCAAGAAGCCAGTGCCTTCTATGGCTACACCTTC.

The chain couples TRBV7-8 to TRBJ1-2, with D tentatively TRBD1 (5 bases). The CDR3 loop spans 14 amino acids. Trimming stripped 2 bases from V and 3 bases from J, with 10 bases between. The germline CDR1 and CDR2 sequences are SGHVS and FQNEAQ. Here the CDR3 DNA reads TGTGCCAGCAGCTTATGGTCGGGGGACTATGGCTACACCTTC. Protein sequence: CASSLWSGDYGYTF.

The chain is built from TRBV7-2 and TRBJ1-1; D call uncertain. V lost 3 bases and J lost 7, with 18 bases in between. This CDR3 contains 15 residues. The germline gives CDR1 SGHTA, CDR2 FQGNSA. In DNA form, the CDR3 reads TGTGCCAGCAGCTTCAGCTCGTTCCTAACGAATGAAGCTTTCTTT. Its translation: CASSFSSFLTNEAFF. Full variable domain (missing parts from reference TRBV7-2 and TRBJ1-1): GAGVSQSPSNKVTEKGKDVELRCDPISGHTALYWYRQSLGQGLEFLIYFQGNSAPDKSGLPSDRFSAERTGGSVSTLTIQRTQQEDSAVYLCASSFSSFLTNEAFFGQGTRLTVV.

This sequence joins TRBV6-5 and TRBJ1-2; no clear D gene. Trimming took off 0 bases at V and 2 bases at J, with 13 bases between the two ends. The germline V gene encodes CDR1 MNHEY and CDR2 SVGAGI. This CDR3 contains 16 residues. The CDR3 reads CASSYSSKTDNYGYTF. As DNA, the CDR3 is TGTGCCAGCAGTTACTCGAGCAAAACGGACAACTATGGCTACACCTTC.

This chain joins TRBV3-1 (or the pseudogene TRBV3-2) and TRBJ1-1, with D unresolved. The germline V gene encodes CDR1 LGHDT and CDR2 YNNKEL (reference sequence). The CDR3 is 14 residues long. The germline V and J ends were trimmed by 3 bases and 4 bases, with 12 bases remaining between them. The CDR3, as DNA: TGTGCCAGCAGCCAGTCTGGAAGGCCCACTGAAGCTTTCTTT. Translation: CASSQSGRPTEAFF.

This chain joins TRBV5-6 and TRBJ2-3, with 8 bases aligning to TRBD1. Germline V gives CDR1 SGHDT, CDR2 YYEEEE. This CDR3 is 16 amino acids long. The V segment lost 0 bases and the J segment 3 bases; nucleotides outside the gene matches: 6. The CDR3 loop reads CASSLGTGQGTDTQYF. CDR3 nucleotide sequence: TGTGCCAGCAGCTTGGGTACTGGACAGGGTACAGATACGCAGTATTTT.

The chain uses TRBV6-2 or TRBV6-3 and TRBJ2-5; TRBD2 aligns across 9 bases. V was pared by 2 bases and J by 5 bases, with 12 bases of the junction left unmatched. In germline, CDR1 is MNHEY, CDR2 SVGEGT. This CDR3 region has 17 residues. CDR3: CASSYQASGIRRETQYF. The CDR3 DNA reads TGTGCCAGCAGTTACCAGGCTAGCGGGATTCGCCGGGAGACCCAGTACTTC.